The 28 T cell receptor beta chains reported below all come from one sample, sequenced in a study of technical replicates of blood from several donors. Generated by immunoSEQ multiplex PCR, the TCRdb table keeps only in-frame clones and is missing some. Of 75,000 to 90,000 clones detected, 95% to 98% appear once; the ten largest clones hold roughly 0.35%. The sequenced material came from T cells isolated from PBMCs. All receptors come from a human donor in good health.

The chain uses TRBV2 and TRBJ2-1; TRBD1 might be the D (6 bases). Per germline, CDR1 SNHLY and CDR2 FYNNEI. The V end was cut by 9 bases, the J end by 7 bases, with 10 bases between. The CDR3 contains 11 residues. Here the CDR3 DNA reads TGTGCCAGTTTAACAGGGAATGAGCAGTTCTTC. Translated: CASLTGNEQFF.

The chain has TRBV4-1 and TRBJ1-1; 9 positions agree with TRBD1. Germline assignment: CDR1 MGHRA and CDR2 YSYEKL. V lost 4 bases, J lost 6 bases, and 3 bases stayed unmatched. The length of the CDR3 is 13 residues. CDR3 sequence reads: CASSPRQGAEAFF. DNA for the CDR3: TGCGCCAGCAGCCCGCGACAGGGGGCTGAAGCTTTCTTT.

The chain's CDR3 is CASGPLSGANVLTF. The CDR3 DNA reads as TGTGCCAGCGGCCCCCTCTCTGGGGCCAACGTCCTGACTTTC. V gene TRBV11-2 combines with J gene TRBJ2-6; D is uncertain. Germline V gene sequence: CDR1 SGHAT, CDR2 FQNNGV. V was cut by 8 bases and J by 0 bases, with 8 bases left in between. The CDR3 runs 14 residues.

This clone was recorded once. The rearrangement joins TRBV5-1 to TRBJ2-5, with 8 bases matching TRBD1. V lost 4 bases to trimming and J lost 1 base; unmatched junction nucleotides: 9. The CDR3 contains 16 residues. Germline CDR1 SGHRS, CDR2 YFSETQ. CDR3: CASSLGTGALQETQYF. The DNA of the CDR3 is TGCGCCAGCAGCCTTGGGACAGGCGCCCTCCAAGAGACCCAGTACTTC.

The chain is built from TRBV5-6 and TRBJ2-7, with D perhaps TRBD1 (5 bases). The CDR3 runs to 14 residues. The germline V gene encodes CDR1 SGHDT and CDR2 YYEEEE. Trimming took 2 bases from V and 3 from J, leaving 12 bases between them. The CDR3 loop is CASSLMTAYYEQYF. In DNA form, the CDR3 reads TGTGCCAGCAGCTTAATGACAGCCTACTACGAGCAGTACTTC.

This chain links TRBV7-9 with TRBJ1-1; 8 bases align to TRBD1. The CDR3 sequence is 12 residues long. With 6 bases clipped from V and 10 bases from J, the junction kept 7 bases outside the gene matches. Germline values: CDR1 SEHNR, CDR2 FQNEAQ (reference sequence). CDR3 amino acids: CASRAGGPGAFF. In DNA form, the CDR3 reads TGTGCCAGCAGGGCAGGGGGCCCTGGAGCTTTCTTT.

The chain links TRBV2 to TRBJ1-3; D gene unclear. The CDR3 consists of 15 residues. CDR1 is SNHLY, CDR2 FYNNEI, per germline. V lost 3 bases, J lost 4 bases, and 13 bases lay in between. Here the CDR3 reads CASSEVRRVGNTIYF. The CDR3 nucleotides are TGTGCCAGCAGTGAGGTTAGGAGGGTCGGAAACACCATATATTTT.

The CDR3 DNA follows: TGTGCCAGCAGCGACTTTTTGAGCACTGAAGCTTTCTTT. It translates to CASSDFLSTEAFF. The V gene is TRBV6-6, the J gene TRBJ1-1; no reliable D call. The CDR3 covers 13 residues. V lost 6 bases and J lost 4, with 12 bases in between. Germline V gene data show CDR1 as MNHNY and CDR2 as SVGAGI (reference sequence).

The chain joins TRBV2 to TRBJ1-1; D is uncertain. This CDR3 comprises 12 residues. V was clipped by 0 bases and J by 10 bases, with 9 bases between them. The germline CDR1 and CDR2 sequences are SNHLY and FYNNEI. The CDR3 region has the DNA TGTGCCAGCAGTGAAGCTCCCAGTCGAGCTTTCTTT. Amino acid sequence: CASSEAPSRAFF.

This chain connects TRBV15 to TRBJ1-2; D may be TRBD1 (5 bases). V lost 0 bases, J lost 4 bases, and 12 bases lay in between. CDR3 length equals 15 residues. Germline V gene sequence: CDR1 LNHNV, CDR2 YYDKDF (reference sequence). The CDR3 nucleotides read TGTGCCACCAGCAGAGATTCAGGGATCCTCTATGGCTACACCTTC. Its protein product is CATSRDSGILYGYTF.

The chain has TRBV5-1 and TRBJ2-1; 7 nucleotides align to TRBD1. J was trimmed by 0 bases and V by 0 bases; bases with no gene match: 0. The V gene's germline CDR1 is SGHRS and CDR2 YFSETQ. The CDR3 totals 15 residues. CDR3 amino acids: CASSLGQGSYNEQFF. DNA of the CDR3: TGCGCCAGCAGCTTGGGACAGGGCTCCTACAATGAGCAGTTCTTC.

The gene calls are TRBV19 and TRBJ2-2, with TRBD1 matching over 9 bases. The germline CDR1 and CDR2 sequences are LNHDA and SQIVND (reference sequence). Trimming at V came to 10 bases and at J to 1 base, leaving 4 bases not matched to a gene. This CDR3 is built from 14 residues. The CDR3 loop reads CATAGQGNTGELFF. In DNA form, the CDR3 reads TGTGCCACCGCGGGACAGGGGAACACCGGGGAGCTGTTTTTT.

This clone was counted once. CDR3 in amino acids: CATLKREASYNEQFF. The CDR3 DNA follows: TGTGCCACCCTGAAGCGGGAAGCCTCCTACAATGAGCAGTTCTTC. The rearrangement joins TRBV6-1 to TRBJ2-1, with 7 bases matching TRBD2. The CDR3 loop spans 15 amino acids. Trimming removed 10 bases from V and 0 bases from J; junction bases left unmatched: 9. In germline, CDR1 is MNHNS, CDR2 SASEGT.

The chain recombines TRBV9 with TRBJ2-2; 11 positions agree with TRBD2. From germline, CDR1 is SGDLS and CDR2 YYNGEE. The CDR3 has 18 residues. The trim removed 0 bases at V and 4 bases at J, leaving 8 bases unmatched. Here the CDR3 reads CASSVVHLAGGLTGELFF. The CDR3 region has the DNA TGTGCCAGCAGCGTAGTCCACTTAGCGGGAGGGCTCACCGGGGAGCTGTTTTTT. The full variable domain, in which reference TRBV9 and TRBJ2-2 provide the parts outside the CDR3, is DSGVTQTPKHLITATGQRVTLRCSPRSGDLSVYWYQQSLDQGLQFLIQYYNGEERAKGNILERFSAQQFPDLHSELNLSSLELGDSALYFCASSVVHLAGGLTGELFFGEGSRLTVL.

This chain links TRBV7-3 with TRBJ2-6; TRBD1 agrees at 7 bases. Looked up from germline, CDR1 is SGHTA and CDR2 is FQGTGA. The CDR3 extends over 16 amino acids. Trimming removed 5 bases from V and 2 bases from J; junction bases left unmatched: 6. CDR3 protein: CASSVGTGAGANVLTF. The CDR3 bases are TGTGCCAGCAGCGTAGGAACAGGGGCTGGGGCCAACGTCCTGACTTTC.

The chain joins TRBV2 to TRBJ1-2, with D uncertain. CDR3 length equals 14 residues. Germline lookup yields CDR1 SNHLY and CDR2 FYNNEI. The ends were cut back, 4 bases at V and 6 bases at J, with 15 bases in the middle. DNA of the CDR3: TGTGCCAGCAGTGGGGAGGTCCCCCGGGATGGCTACACCTTC. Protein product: CASSGEVPRDGYTF.

This CDR3 reads CASSPLGGVVTGELFF. In DNA form, the CDR3 reads TGTGCCAGCAGCCCTCTGGGAGGGGTGGTTACCGGGGAGCTGTTTTTT. This chain connects TRBV9 to TRBJ2-2, with 7 positions matching TRBD2. CDR1 is SGDLS, CDR2 YYNGEE, per germline. This CDR3 has 16 amino acids. V lost 4 bases and J lost 5; bases outside the gene matches: 11.

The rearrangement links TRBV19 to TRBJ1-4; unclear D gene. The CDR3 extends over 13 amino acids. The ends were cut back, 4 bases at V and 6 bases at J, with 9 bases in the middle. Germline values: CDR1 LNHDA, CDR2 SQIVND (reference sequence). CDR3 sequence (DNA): TGTGCCAGTAGTAGTCAGATGGATGAAAAACTGTTTTTT. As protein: CASSSQMDEKLFF.

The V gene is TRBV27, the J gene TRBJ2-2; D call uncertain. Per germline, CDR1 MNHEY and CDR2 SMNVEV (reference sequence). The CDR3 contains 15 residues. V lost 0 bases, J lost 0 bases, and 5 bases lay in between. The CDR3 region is CASSLSSANTGELFF. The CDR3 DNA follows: TGTGCCAGCAGTTTATCCAGCGCGAACACCGGGGAGCTGTTTTTT.

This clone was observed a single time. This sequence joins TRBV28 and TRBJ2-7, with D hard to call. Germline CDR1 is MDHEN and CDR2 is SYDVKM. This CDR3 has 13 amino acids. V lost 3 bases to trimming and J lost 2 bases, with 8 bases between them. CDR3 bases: TGTGCCAGCAGTTTGACTGCTACCTACGAGCAGTACTTC. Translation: CASSLTATYEQYF.

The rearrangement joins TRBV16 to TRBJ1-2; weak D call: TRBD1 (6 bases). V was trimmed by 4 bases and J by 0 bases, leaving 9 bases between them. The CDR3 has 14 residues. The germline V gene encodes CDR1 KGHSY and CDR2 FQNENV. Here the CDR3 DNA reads TGTGCCAGCAGCCGCCGGACAGCTAACTATGGCTACACCTTC. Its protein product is CASSRRTANYGYTF.

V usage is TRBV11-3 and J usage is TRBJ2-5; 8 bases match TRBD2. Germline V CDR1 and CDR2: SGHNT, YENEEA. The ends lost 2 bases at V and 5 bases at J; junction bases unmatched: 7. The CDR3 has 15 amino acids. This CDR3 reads CASSLTGTSEETQYF. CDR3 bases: TGTGCCAGCAGCTTAACCGGGACTAGTGAGGAGACCCAGTACTTC. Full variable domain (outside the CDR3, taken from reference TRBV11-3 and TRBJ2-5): EAGVVQSPRYKIIEKKQPVAFWCNPISGHNTLYWYLQNLGQGPELLIRYENEEAVDDSQLPKDRFSAERLKGVDSTLKIQPAELGDSAVYLCASSLTGTSEETQYFGPGTRLLVL.

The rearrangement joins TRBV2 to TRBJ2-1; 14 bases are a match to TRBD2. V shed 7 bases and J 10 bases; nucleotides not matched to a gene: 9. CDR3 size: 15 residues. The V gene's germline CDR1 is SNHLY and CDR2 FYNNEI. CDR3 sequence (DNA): TGTGCCAGCATCTTGGGGACTAGCGGGAGCGGCGAGCAGTTCTTC. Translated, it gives CASILGTSGSGEQFF.

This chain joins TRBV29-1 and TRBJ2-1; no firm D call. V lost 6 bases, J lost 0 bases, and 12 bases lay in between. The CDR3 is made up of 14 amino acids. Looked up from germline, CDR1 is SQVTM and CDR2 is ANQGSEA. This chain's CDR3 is CSVGSISSYNEQFF. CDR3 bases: TGCAGCGTGGGCTCCATTAGCTCCTACAATGAGCAGTTCTTC.

CDR3 protein: CASSALGVYTGELFF. As DNA, the CDR3 is TGCGCCAGCAGCGCCTTGGGAGTATACACCGGGGAGCTGTTTTTT. The chain uses TRBV5-1 and TRBJ2-2; D is possibly TRBD2 (5 bases). Trimming stripped 4 bases from V and 3 bases from J, with 13 bases between. The germline gives CDR1 SGHRS, CDR2 YFSETQ. This CDR3 has 15 residues.

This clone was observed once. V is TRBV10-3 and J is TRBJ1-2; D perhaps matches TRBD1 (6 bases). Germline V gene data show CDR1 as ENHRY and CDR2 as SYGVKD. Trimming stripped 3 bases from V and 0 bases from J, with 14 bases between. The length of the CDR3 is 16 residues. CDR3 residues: CAISDWDKRTNYGYTF. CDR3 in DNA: TGTGCCATCAGTGACTGGGACAAACGAACTAACTATGGCTACACCTTC.

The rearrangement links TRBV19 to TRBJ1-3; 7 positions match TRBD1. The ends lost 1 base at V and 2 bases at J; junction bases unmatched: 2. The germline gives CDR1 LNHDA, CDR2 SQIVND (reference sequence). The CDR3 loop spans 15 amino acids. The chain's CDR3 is CASSIGDSPGNTIYF. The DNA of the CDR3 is TGTGCCAGTAGTATAGGGGACAGTCCTGGAAACACCATATATTTT.

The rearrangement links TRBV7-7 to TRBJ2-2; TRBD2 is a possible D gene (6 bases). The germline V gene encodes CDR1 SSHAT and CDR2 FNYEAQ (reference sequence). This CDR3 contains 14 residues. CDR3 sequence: CASRPSVNTGELFF. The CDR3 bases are TGTGCTAGCCGGCCTAGCGTGAACACCGGGGAGCTGTTTTTT.